This entry lists 27 T cell receptor beta chains sequenced from one sample in a study of blood T cell repertoires in COVID-19. Sequencing used immunoSEQ multiplex PCR; TCRdb keeps in-frame clones, though not all of them. In the table there are about 330,000 clones, 80% to 90% of which are singletons. Material: PBMCs or T cells enriched from blood (not recorded which). The receptor source for this set is a man aged 25 to 45 who had recovered from COVID-19.

The chain uses TRBV10-3 and TRBJ2-1, with 10 bases lining up with TRBD1. The trim removed 7 bases at V and 8 bases at J, leaving 14 bases unmatched. Germline-derived CDR1 and CDR2 are ENHRY and SYGVKD. The CDR3 extends over 16 amino acids. The CDR3 bases are TGTGCCATCAATGGGCAAGACGGGACAGGGGAATATGAGCAGTTCTTC. This translates into CAINGQDGTGEYEQFF.

The V call is TRBV5-1, the J call TRBJ2-5, with TRBD2 matching 7 bases. The V gene's germline CDR1 is SGHRS and CDR2 YFSETQ. Unmatched junction bases numbered 10, after V lost 4 bases and J lost 7 bases. The CDR3 is made up of 14 amino acids. This CDR3 reads CASSAGLSGGTQYF. CDR3 coding DNA: TGCGCCAGCAGCGCGGGACTATCCGGGGGGACCCAGTACTTC.

In its sample, this clone was seen once. This sequence joins TRBV29-1 and TRBJ2-7, with TRBD1 matching over 7 bases. Trimming cost V 7 bases and J 2 bases; bases outside gene matches: 8. This CDR3 contains 13 residues. Germline V gene sequence: CDR1 SQVTM, CDR2 ANQGSEA. As DNA, the CDR3 is TGCAGCGCCGACGTACAGGGGACCTACGAGCAGTACTTC. Translated, it gives CSADVQGTYEQYF.

The chain joins TRBV4-1 to TRBJ1-5; D is unresolved. Deletions cut 0 bases from V and 1 base from J, with 10 bases between. The CDR3 spans 16 residues. Per the germline V gene, CDR1 is MGHRA and CDR2 is YSYEKL. CDR3 coding DNA: TGCGCCAGCAGCCAAGATACTCGGTTAAGCAATCAGCCCCAGCATTTT. Residues: CASSQDTRLSNQPQHF.

J is TRBJ1-2 and V is TRBV6-5; TRBD1 agrees at 7 bases. This CDR3 contains 13 residues. V was pared by 6 bases and J by 6 bases, with 7 bases of the junction left unmatched. Germline V lookup: CDR1 MNHEY, CDR2 SVGAGI. Here the CDR3 reads CASSRDRVNGYTF. The CDR3, as DNA: TGTGCCAGCAGCCGAGACAGGGTAAATGGCTACACCTTC.

V gene TRBV3-1 (or the pseudogene TRBV3-2) combines with J gene TRBJ2-1, with 7 bases that match TRBD2. Trimming at V came to 0 bases and at J to 1 base, leaving 3 bases not matched to a gene. The germline CDR1 and CDR2 sequences are LGHDT and YNNKEL (reference sequence). The CDR3 has 16 residues. The CDR3 loop reads CASSQEYGGSYNEQFF. The CDR3 DNA is TGTGCCAGCAGCCAAGAGTACGGGGGGTCCTACAATGAGCAGTTCTTC.

Written as DNA, the CDR3 is TGTGCCAGCAGCTGGGGACAGGGCCCTAATGAAAAACTGTTTTTT. It yields the protein CASSWGQGPNEKLFF. V and J are TRBV5-5 and TRBJ1-4, with TRBD1 identical over 9 bases. Germline assignment: CDR1 SGHKS and CDR2 YYEKEE (reference sequence). Trimming removed 3 bases from V and 3 bases from J; junction bases left unmatched: 3. The length of the CDR3 is 15 residues.

This clone was recorded a few times. The rearrangement uses TRBV5-1 and TRBJ1-2; 7 nucleotides match TRBD1. V dropped 3 bases and J dropped 3; count of bases not matched to a gene: 5. This CDR3 region has 14 residues. Germline V gene data show CDR1 as SGHRS and CDR2 as YFSETQ. This CDR3 is CASSSQGTYYGYTF. The CDR3 DNA reads as TGCGCCAGCAGCTCACAGGGGACTTACTATGGCTACACCTTC.

This sequence joins TRBV29-1 and TRBJ2-3; 12 bases agree with TRBD2. V lost 6 bases, J lost 7 bases, and 8 bases stayed unmatched. The germline V gene has CDR1 SQVTM and CDR2 ANQGSEA. The CDR3 covers 14 residues. CDR3 DNA: TGCAGCGTACGACTAGCGGGGGCGGGAAATACGCAGTATTTT. This encodes CSVRLAGAGNTQYF.

The chain recombines TRBV19 with TRBJ1-1; possible D gene TRBD1, 5 bases. The V gene lost 1 base and the J gene lost 1 base, with 7 bases spanning the gap. The germline V gene encodes CDR1 LNHDA and CDR2 SQIVND (reference sequence). This CDR3 spans 14 amino acids. The CDR3 nucleotides read TGTGCCAGTAGTATAGGGGGCGCGAACACTGAAGCTTTCTTT. The encoded protein is CASSIGGANTEAFF.

V is TRBV7-6 and J is TRBJ2-3; 16 positions agree with TRBD2. The J segment lost 5 bases and the V segment lost 5 bases, leaving 7 bases of the junction unmatched. Per the germline V gene, CDR1 is SGHVS and CDR2 is FNYEAQ. CDR3 length equals 17 residues. CDR3 region: CASSAGTSGGVRDTQYF. For the CDR3, the DNA is TGTGCCAGCAGCGCCGGGACTAGCGGGGGGGTTAGAGATACGCAGTATTTT.

The V call is TRBV18, the J call TRBJ2-5; 9 nucleotides agree with TRBD2. Per the germline V gene, CDR1 is KGHSH and CDR2 is LQKENI. The CDR3 consists of 15 residues. The ends lost 3 bases at V and 4 bases at J; junction bases unmatched: 6. CDR3 bases: TGTGCCAGCTCACCCCTAGCGGGGCCGGGAGAGACCCAGTACTTC. Amino acids: CASSPLAGPGETQYF.

V gene TRBV5-4 combines with J gene TRBJ2-7; D is perhaps TRBD1 (5 bases). The CDR3 is 12 amino acids. In germline, CDR1 is SGHNT, CDR2 YYREEE (reference sequence). The V gene lost 2 bases and the J gene lost 6 bases, with 9 bases spanning the gap. The CDR3 DNA is TGTGCCAGCAGCTTCGCAGGGCGCGAGCAGTACTTC. Translation: CASSFAGREQYF.

The rearrangement uses TRBV10-3 and TRBJ1-2, with 9 bases lining up with TRBD1. The germline gives CDR1 ENHRY, CDR2 SYGVKD. V gave up 3 bases and J gave up 3 bases; unmatched junction bases: 8. This CDR3 comprises 16 residues. CDR3 residues: CAISDPGQGRDYGYTF. For the CDR3, the DNA is TGTGCCATCAGTGACCCTGGACAGGGGAGGGACTATGGCTACACCTTC.

The chain carries TRBV2 and TRBJ1-3, with a possible D match to TRBD1 (5 bases). The CDR3 spans 15 residues. V shed 1 base and J shed 4 bases, with 11 bases lying between them. Germline loops: CDR1 SNHLY, CDR2 FYNNEI. CDR3 bases: TGTGCCAGCAGTGAAGAGGCAGGGATCGGAAACACCATATATTTT. It specifies CASSEEAGIGNTIYF.

V is TRBV3-1 (or the pseudogene TRBV3-2) and J is TRBJ2-5; 10 positions match TRBD2. Germline trimming cut 0 bases from V and 1 base from J; bases unmatched to any gene: 5. Germline CDR1 is LGHDT and CDR2 is YNNKEL (reference sequence). The CDR3 loop spans 17 amino acids. The CDR3 DNA reads as TGTGCCAGCAGCCAAGACCGACTAGCGGGTACCCAAGAGACCCAGTACTTC. Protein: CASSQDRLAGTQETQYF.

The CDR3 DNA follows: TGTGCCAGCACCCTGGGACAGGGTGGTAGGAACACTGAAGCTTTCTTT. Translation gives CASTLGQGGRNTEAFF. The chain joins TRBV28 to TRBJ1-1; 9 bases agree with TRBD1. Germline values: CDR1 MDHEN, CDR2 SYDVKM. V lost 7 bases, J lost 1 base, and 10 bases stayed unmatched. The CDR3 runs 16 residues.

The rearrangement links TRBV28 to TRBJ1-1, with D possibly TRBD1 on 5 matching bases. The CDR3 has 13 residues. V lost 6 bases, J lost 4 bases, and 12 bases lay in between. In germline, CDR1 is MDHEN, CDR2 SYDVKM. The CDR3 nucleotides read TGTGCCAGCAGCATCGGGGGATCCACTGAAGCTTTCTTT. Translated, it gives CASSIGGSTEAFF.

This chain links TRBV10-3 with TRBJ2-7; 8 positions agree with TRBD1. Germline loops: CDR1 ENHRY, CDR2 SYGVKD. The CDR3 runs to 15 residues. Germline trimming cut 5 bases from V and 3 bases from J; bases unmatched to any gene: 9. In DNA form, the CDR3 reads TGTGCCATCAGTAATACGGGACAGGTTAACTACGAGCAGTACTTC. Amino acids: CAISNTGQVNYEQYF.

The chain joins TRBV30 to TRBJ2-5; D may be TRBD2 (5 bases). V was trimmed by 0 bases and J by 1 base, leaving 12 bases between them. The germline V gene encodes CDR1 GTSNPN and CDR2 SVGIG (reference sequence). The CDR3 spans 15 residues. The DNA for the CDR3 is TGTGCCTGGAGTGTAGGGTCAGCGGCCCAAGAGACCCAGTACTTC. As protein: CAWSVGSAAQETQYF.

This chain's CDR3 is CASSQPTSLNTQYF. CDR3 bases: TGTGCCAGCAGCCAACCGACTAGTCTGAATACGCAGTATTTT. The rearrangement links TRBV7-9 to TRBJ2-3; TRBD2 might be the D (6 bases). V was shortened by 5 bases and J by 7 bases, with 16 bases between the two germline ends. CDR1 is SEHNR, CDR2 FQNEAQ, per germline (reference sequence). The CDR3 loop spans 14 amino acids.

The rearrangement joins TRBV7-9 to TRBJ2-7; TRBD1 matches at 8 bases. Trimming took 7 bases from V and 2 from J; bases not matched to a gene: 4. The CDR3 is 13 residues long. Germline V gives CDR1 SEHNR, CDR2 FQNEAQ (reference sequence). CDR3: CASNGDRPYEQYF. The CDR3 nucleotides are TGTGCCAGCAACGGGGACAGGCCCTACGAGCAGTACTTC.

In its sample, this clone was seen a few times. The chain carries TRBV2 and TRBJ1-2; a weak D match, TRBD1 (6 bases). Germline-derived CDR1 and CDR2 are SNHLY and FYNNEI. This CDR3 comprises 12 residues. The V gene lost 6 bases and the J gene lost 9 bases, with 14 bases spanning the gap. This chain's CDR3 is CASSAYRERYTF. The CDR3 nucleotides read TGTGCCAGCAGCGCATACAGGGAGCGCTACACCTTC.

The rearrangement joins TRBV28 to TRBJ2-5; D possibly corresponds to TRBD2 (6 bases). V was clipped by 6 bases and J by 2 bases, with 13 bases between them. The CDR3 extends over 14 amino acids. The V gene's germline CDR1 is MDHEN and CDR2 SYDVKM. In nucleotides, the CDR3 is TGTGCCAGCAGCCTCCCGGGACTTCAAGAGACCCAGTACTTC. This gives the protein CASSLPGLQETQYF.

The chain recombines TRBV30 with TRBJ1-6, with D possibly matching TRBD1 (5 bases). The CDR3 has 13 residues. V was pared by 4 bases and J by 8 bases, with 12 bases between. Germline V gives CDR1 GTSNPN, CDR2 SVGIG (reference sequence). The CDR3 region is CAWKEGVYSPLHF. In nucleotides, the CDR3 is TGTGCCTGGAAAGAAGGGGTTTATTCACCCCTCCACTTT.

This chain joins TRBV11-3 and TRBJ2-2; TRBD2 aligns across 7 bases. The CDR3 has 17 amino acids. With V trimmed by 5 bases and J by 5 bases, 14 bases remained unmatched. Germline CDR1 and CDR2: SGHNT and YENEEA. The CDR3 protein is CASSRSQVTGGTGELFF. The CDR3, as DNA: TGTGCCAGCAGCCGTTCCCAAGTAACCGGGGGGACCGGGGAGCTGTTTTTT.

The chain recombines TRBV27 with TRBJ1-3; D is unresolved. This CDR3 contains 14 residues. V lost 7 bases to trimming and J lost 2 bases, with 12 bases between them. CDR1 and CDR2 (germline): MNHEY, SMNVEV (reference sequence). The CDR3 nucleotides are TGTGCCAGCACCCGAGTCGAAGCTGGAAACACCATATATTTT. Translated, it gives CASTRVEAGNTIYF.